A selection of T cell receptor beta chains follows, all from one sample in a study of shared clonotypes between healthy human individuals. Data came from immunoSEQ multiplex PCR; TCRdb stores just in-frame clones and leaves some out. Among over a million clones listed, 75% to 85% were seen once. The sample consisted of memory CD4+ T cells from PBMCs. The source of these receptors is a man aged 18 to 35 in good health. Some clones in this sample may be carry-over from other donors' samples. Each CDR3 is given with its conserved first and last residue. The order of the fields is D gene, clone size, V gene, J gene, CDR3 DNA, CDR3 protein. D genes are given only for firm matches. Expanded clones are given a class, and other clones once, few, many or no size at all.

D gene: -
clone size: -
V gene: TRBV11-3
J gene: TRBJ2-2
CDR3 DNA: TGTGCCAGCAGCTATGGGGGTTCCAACACCGGGGAGCTGTTTTTT
CDR3 protein: CASSYGGSNTGELFF

D gene: TRBD1
clone size: -
V gene: TRBV29-1
J gene: TRBJ1-1
CDR3 DNA: TGCAGCGCGAAAGCAGGGGGCGCGCTGTATGGTGAAGCTTTCTTT
CDR3 protein: CSAKAGGALYGEAFF

D gene: TRBD1
clone size: -
V gene: TRBV5-1
J gene: TRBJ1-2
CDR3 DNA: TGCGCCAGCAGGAGGGGGCTTGACTATGGCTACACCTTC
CDR3 protein: CASRRGLDYGYTF

D gene: -
clone size: -
V gene: TRBV28
J gene: TRBJ1-2
CDR3 DNA: TGTGCCAGCAGTTTAGGACGGCACGGCTATGGCTACACCTTC
CDR3 protein: CASSLGRHGYGYTF

D gene: -
clone size: -
V gene: TRBV7-2
J gene: TRBJ2-7
CDR3 DNA: TGTGCCAGCAGCTTAAGGACTCCTCCCTACGAGCAGTACTTC
CDR3 protein: CASSLRTPPYEQYF

D gene: -
clone size: -
V gene: TRBV6-4
J gene: TRBJ2-2
CDR3 DNA: TGTGCCAGCAGTGACTCCGGGACAACAACCGGGGAGCTGTTTTTT
CDR3 protein: CASSDSGTTTGELFF

D gene: -
clone size: few
V gene: TRBV9
J gene: TRBJ1-1
CDR3 DNA: TGTGCCAGCAGCCTAGTGGAGGCGGACACTGAAGCTTTCTTT
CDR3 protein: CASSLVEADTEAFF

D gene: TRBD2
clone size: -
V gene: TRBV29-1
J gene: TRBJ2-2
CDR3 DNA: TGCAGCGTTTTATCGTCTAGCGGGGCCCGCGGGGAGCTGTTTTTT
CDR3 protein: CSVLSSSGARGELFF

D gene: TRBD1
clone size: -
V gene: TRBV6-6
J gene: TRBJ2-5
CDR3 DNA: TGTGCCAGCAGCTCAAACAGGGGAGTTCAGACCCAGTACTTC
CDR3 protein: CASSSNRGVQTQYF

D gene: -
clone size: -
V gene: TRBV15
J gene: TRBJ2-1
CDR3 DNA: TGTGCCACCAGCAGAGATCGGGCAGGGATCAATGAGCAGTTCTTC
CDR3 protein: CATSRDRAGINEQFF

D gene: TRBD1
clone size: -
V gene: TRBV6-1
J gene: TRBJ1-6
CDR3 DNA: TGTGCCACTTTCACAGGGGGCCGGCCACCCCTCCACTTT
CDR3 protein: CATFTGGRPPLHF

D gene: -
clone size: -
V gene: TRBV13
J gene: TRBJ2-3
CDR3 DNA: TGTGCCAGCAGCTCCTACAGCACAGATACGCAGTATTTT
CDR3 protein: CASSSYSTDTQYF

D gene: -
clone size: -
V gene: TRBV2
J gene: TRBJ1-2
CDR3 DNA: TGTGCCAGCAGTGAACAAGGCTACACCTTC
CDR3 protein: CASSEQGYTF

D gene: TRBD1
clone size: -
V gene: TRBV6-5
J gene: TRBJ1-2
CDR3 DNA: TGTGCCAGCAGTTACGACAGGGGGCGACAGGGCTACACCTTC
CDR3 protein: CASSYDRGRQGYTF

D gene: -
clone size: once
V gene: TRBV5-1
J gene: TRBJ2-3
CDR3 DNA: TGCGCCAGCAGCTTGCTCCTGGACACAGATACGCAGTATTTT
CDR3 protein: CASSLLLDTDTQYF

D gene: -
clone size: -
V gene: TRBV4-3
J gene: TRBJ1-1
CDR3 DNA: TGCGCCAGCAGCCGGGAGGGGTCGTGGGGTGAACGAGACACTGAAGCTTTCTTT
CDR3 protein: CASSREGSWGERDTEAFF

D gene: TRBD2
clone size: -
V gene: TRBV4-2
J gene: TRBJ2-3
CDR3 DNA: TGTGCCAGCAGCCAGGAGGGACTAACCACAGATACGCAGTATTTT
CDR3 protein: CASSQEGLTTDTQYF

D gene: TRBD1
clone size: -
V gene: TRBV19
J gene: TRBJ1-5
CDR3 DNA: TGTGCCAGTACAGGCCCAGGGGGCCAAAGGGTGGATCAGCCCCAGCATTTT
CDR3 protein: CASTGPGGQRVDQPQHF

D gene: -
clone size: -
V gene: TRBV7-9
J gene: TRBJ1-1
CDR3 DNA: TGTGCCAGCAGCCCTCGGTGGGTGAACACTGAAGCTTTCTTT
CDR3 protein: CASSPRWVNTEAFF

D gene: -
clone size: once
V gene: TRBV18
J gene: TRBJ2-7
CDR3 DNA: TGTGCCAGCTCACCGGGTACAGGGTCCACCGCCGAGCAGTACTTC
CDR3 protein: CASSPGTGSTAEQYF